This T cell receptor beta chain was identified in a study of cytomegalovirus exposure and HLA in healthy donors. Overall study results and limits: HLA restriction was apparent for most CMV-associated TCR beta chains in a later analysis.

Points on this clone: Its antigen is unknown.

Use of 60 Vbeta and 13 Jbeta primers characterized the PCR. The assay was immunoSEQ multiplex PCR, and TCRdb's table has in-frame clones only and misses some. The table shows approximately 190,000 clones, with around 85% occurring only once. The receptor was isolated from a man aged 35 to 55 in good health and CMV-seropositive. The sequencing sample was made of PBMCs.

CDR3 region: CASSLSSGSSETQYF. CDR3 bases: TGTGCCAGCAGCTTATCGTCAGGGTCTTCAGAGACCCAGTACTTC. This chain links TRBV7-2 with TRBJ2-5; weak D call: TRBD1 (5 bases). Germline V gene data show CDR1 as SGHTA and CDR2 as FQGNSA. The CDR3 covers 15 residues. V lost 2 bases to trimming and J lost 4 bases, with 14 bases between them.